A single T cell receptor beta chain is shown here with its context. What it recognizes is unknown. This record belongs to a study of cytomegalovirus exposure and HLA in healthy donors. On the study more broadly: Early released data comprised some 91 million unique TCRs from HLA-typed donors. General study points: Another analysis was done later, and it associated roughly 15,000 TCR beta sequences with HLA alleles at 0.05 false discovery rate.

The PCR made use of 60 Vbeta and 13 Jbeta primers. Clones were sequenced by immunoSEQ multiplex PCR, and TCRdb holds only the in-frame ones, with some missing. The table records 150,000 to 200,000 clones, just over 75% of them present only once. Sequenced: PBMCs. This clonotype was sampled from a woman aged 55-70 years in good health and CMV-seropositive.

CDR3 bases: TGCGCCAGCAGAGCCCGGACTAGCGGGCTTTACAATGAGCAGTTCTTC. Residues: CASRARTSGLYNEQFF. The chain has TRBV4-1 and TRBJ2-1, with TRBD2 matching 11 bases. This CDR3 is built from 16 residues. Per the germline V gene, CDR1 is MGHRA and CDR2 is YSYEKL. J gave up 4 bases and V 6 bases, and 8 bases lay outside the gene matches.